This T cell receptor beta chain was captured in a study of control samples from healthy donors and cancer patients. TCRdb keeps only in-frame clones here, not all; method: immunoSEQ multiplex PCR. The sample yields roughly 120,000 clones, just over 90% seen once. The sample consisted of PBMCs. The sequence came from a man aged 45 to 65 with head and neck cancer.

Written as DNA, the CDR3 is TGCGCCAGCAGCTTTGGGCGGGTACAAGAGACCCAGTACTTC. It translates to CASSFGRVQETQYF. The chain recombines TRBV5-1 with TRBJ2-5; possibly TRBD2 for D (5 bases). Deletions cut 2 bases from V and 2 bases from J, with 10 bases between. Germline values: CDR1 SGHRS, CDR2 YFSETQ. The CDR3 consists of 14 residues. Combining the CDR3 with reference TRBV5-1 and TRBJ2-5 gives the whole variable domain KAGVTQTPRYLIKTRGQQVTLSCSPISGHRSVSWYQQTPGQGLQFLFEYFSETQRNKGNFPGRFSGRQFSNSRSEMNVSTLELGDSALYLCASSFGRVQETQYFGPGTRLLVL.